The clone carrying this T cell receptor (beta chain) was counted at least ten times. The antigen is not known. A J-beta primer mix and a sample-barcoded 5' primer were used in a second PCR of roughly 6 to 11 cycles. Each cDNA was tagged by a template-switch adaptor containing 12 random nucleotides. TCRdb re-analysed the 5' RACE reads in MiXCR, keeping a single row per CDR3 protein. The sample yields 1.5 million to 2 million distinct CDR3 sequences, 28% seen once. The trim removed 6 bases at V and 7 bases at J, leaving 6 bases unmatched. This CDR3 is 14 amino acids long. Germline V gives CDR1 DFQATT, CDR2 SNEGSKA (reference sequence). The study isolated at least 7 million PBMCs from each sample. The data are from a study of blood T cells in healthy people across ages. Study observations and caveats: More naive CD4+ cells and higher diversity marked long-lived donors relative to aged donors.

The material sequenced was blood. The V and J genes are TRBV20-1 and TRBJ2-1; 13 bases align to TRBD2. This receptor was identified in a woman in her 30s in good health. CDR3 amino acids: CSAGLAGKVNEQFF. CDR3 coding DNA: TGCAGTGCGGGACTAGCGGGAAAGGTGAATGAGCAGTTCTTC.